This T cell receptor (beta chain) was captured in a study of cytomegalovirus exposure and HLA in healthy donors (dated by TCRdb to 2016 to 2017). Looking at the study overall: According to a later analysis, the 120 or so validation repertoires were produced on the same platform as the 666 repertoires of the first cohort. The study was designed to test whether signatures of past pathogen exposure could be identified by cataloging public T cell receptors. In addition to the first cohort of around 670 subjects, a separate validation cohort of over 90 different subjects was used. To predict cytomegalovirus infection status, the study brought together high-throughput TCR immunosequencing, statistical association of individual TCRs with disease status, and machine learning.

What the research found in general, with its limitations: Three of the identified cytomegalovirus-associated TCR beta chains were confirmed in vitro to be specific for cytomegalovirus antigens. The study listed approximately 150 TCR beta chains as associated with cytomegalovirus. The validation cohort had no HLA typing available for a later analysis, so co-occurrence within that cohort was assessed over all 120 or so repertoires. The classifier was reported to diagnose cytomegalovirus status with high specificity and sensitivity in both the original and validation cohorts. Across donors, most TCR sequences were observed very rarely, whereas some public TCRs were present in many individuals. A later analysis found that TCRs clustered in the first cohort also tended to co-occur in the roughly 120 validation repertoires, with 94% of cluster scores above 0. The authors suggested that the approach could potentially be extended to other disease states and immunological phenotypes.

The donors belonged to the validation cohort of over a hundred subjects, which was separate from the approximately 660-subject first cohort. Library generation was performed with the immunoSEQ multiplex PCR assay. The source study handled its data this way. A statistical classification framework was built for diagnosing cytomegalovirus status from the catalog of TCR beta chain sequences. This immuneACCESS table, as held by TCRdb, lists in-frame sequences with V and J called but not all clones. Of the missing ones, under half trace to an unresolved V gene in checked studies; the others have no known cause. The V and J calls and clone size come from that table; D and trimming were worked out from the DNA. The sample table contains around 150,000 clones; only one count was recorded for more than 80% of them. About 2.9% of the sample goes to the ten largest clones. Regarding this clone: Its target antigen remains unknown. Qualities for individual bases were not recorded, and no much larger clone is one base off.

The germline V gene (reference sequence) sets CDR1 to LNHNV and CDR2 to YYDKDF. The cysteine opens and the phenylalanine closes a CDR3 of 15 amino acids. The retained sequence is limited to the CDR3, 45 bases, with the frame set at the first base. Unmatched junction bases come to 8, with V trimmed by 5 bases and J by 2 bases. The sequence links TRBV15 to TRBJ2-7; a stretch of 8 junction bases matches TRBD1. The TCR comes from a woman aged 18-30 years in good health and CMV-seropositive. The sample comprised PBMCs. The DNA is TGTGCCACCAGCCGGCCGGGACAGGAAACCTACGAGCAGTACTTC. Its translation reads: CATSRPGQETYEQYF.